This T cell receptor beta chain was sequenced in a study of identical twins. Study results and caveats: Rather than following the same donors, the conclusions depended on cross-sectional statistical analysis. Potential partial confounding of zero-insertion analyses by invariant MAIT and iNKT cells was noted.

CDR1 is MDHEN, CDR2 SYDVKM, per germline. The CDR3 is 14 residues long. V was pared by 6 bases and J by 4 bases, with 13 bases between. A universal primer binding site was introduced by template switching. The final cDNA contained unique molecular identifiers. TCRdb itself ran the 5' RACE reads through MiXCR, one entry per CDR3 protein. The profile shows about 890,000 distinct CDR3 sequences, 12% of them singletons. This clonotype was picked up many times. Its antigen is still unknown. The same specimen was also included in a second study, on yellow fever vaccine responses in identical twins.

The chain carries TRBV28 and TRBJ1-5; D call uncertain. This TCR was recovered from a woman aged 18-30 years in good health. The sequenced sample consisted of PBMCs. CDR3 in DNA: TGTGCCAGCAGCCCCAGGAGGATGAATCAGCCCCAGCATTTT. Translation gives CASSPRRMNQPQHF.